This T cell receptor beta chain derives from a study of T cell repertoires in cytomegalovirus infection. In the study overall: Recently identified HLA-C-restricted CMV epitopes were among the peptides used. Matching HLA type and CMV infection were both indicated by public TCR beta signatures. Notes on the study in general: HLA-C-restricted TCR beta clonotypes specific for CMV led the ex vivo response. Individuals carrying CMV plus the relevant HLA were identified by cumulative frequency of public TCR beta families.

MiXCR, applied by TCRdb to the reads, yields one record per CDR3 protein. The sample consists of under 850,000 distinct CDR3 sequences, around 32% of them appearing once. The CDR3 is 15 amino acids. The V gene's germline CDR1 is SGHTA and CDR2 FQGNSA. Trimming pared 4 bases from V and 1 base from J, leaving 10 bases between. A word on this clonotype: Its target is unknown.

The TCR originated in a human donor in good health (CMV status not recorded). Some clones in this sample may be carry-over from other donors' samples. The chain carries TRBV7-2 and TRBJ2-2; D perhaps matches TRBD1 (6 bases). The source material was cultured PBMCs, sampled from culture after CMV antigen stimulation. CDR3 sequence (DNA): TGTGCCAGCAGCTCCCAACAGGGGAACACCGGGGAGCTGTTTTTT. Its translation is CASSSQQGNTGELFF.